Described below is a single TCR beta chain sequence and its context. Which antigen it targets is not known. No base qualities exist here, and no much larger clone lies one base off it. The CDR3 has 15 amino acids, counting the end cysteine and phenylalanine. CDR3 DNA only is kept here, 45 bases in frame from base 1. CDR1 is given as SEHNR and CDR2 as FQNEAQ, both from the germline V gene (reference sequence). Compared with germline, V lacks 1 base and J lacks 1 base; bases without a gene match: 2. TCRbeta CDR3 regions were amplified from genomic DNA by means of the immunoSEQ Assay, a bias-controlled multiplex PCR. The original pipeline was this. The number of nucleated cells in each sample was estimated from the amplification of reference gene primers within the assay. To quantify the absolute abundance of each unique TCRbeta CDR3 rearrangement, sequence reads were collapsed and filtered. For each sample, productive Simpson clonality was calculated as the square root of Simpson's diversity index over productive rearrangements. TCRdb obtained this table from immuneACCESS and retained in-frame rearrangements with V and J assigned. These tables miss some clones; where compared with another copy, unresolved V genes account for less than half of the shortfall, and the remainder is unexplained. The DNA gave D and trimming, while V, J and clone size come from that table. Within this sample are 200,000 to 250,000 clones, with approximately 84% of them counted one time only. Over 3% of the sample is held by the ten biggest clonotypes.

The entry originates in a study of blood T cell repertoires in COVID-19 (dated by TCRdb to 2019 to 2021). Study-level background: Samples covering the acute and convalescent phases of COVID-19 were provided by collaborators in the United States, Italy and Spain. The sample metadata nearly always contained a de-identified subject ID, COVID-19 status, age in years and sex. Samples were obtained from the ongoing ImmuneRACE study (first 160 participants) and from about 1,300 subjects provided by 6 global collaborators. The dataset comprised deeply sampled blood TCRbeta repertoires from subjects exposed to, actively infected with, or recovered from COVID-19. Where available, HLA class I and class II types were obtained from metadata supplied by the sample provider rather than from assay-based typing. The prospective study material was composed of cDNA or gDNA derived from T cells, B-cell-depleted T cells, or PBMCs. The repertoires were released in a freely available public database intended as a resource for research on the immune response to SARS-CoV-2. The paper as a whole reports these results and caveats: The amount of clinical and demographic metadata varied by source and participant and was provided uncurated.

Samples from volunteer blood donors who had recovered from COVID-19 were contributed by a second Seattle source. The collaborating institutions used their own protocols to collect whole blood in K2EDTA tubes. Collaborator samples were shipped for TCRbeta analysis as frozen whole blood, isolated PBMCs, or DNA extracted from either sample type. The receptor chain draws on TRBV7-9 and TRBJ2-7; the junction holds 9 bases that match TRBD2. Sequencing was performed on peripheral blood. The clonotype originates from a woman in her twenties or thirties who had recovered from COVID-19. CDR3 protein: CASSLDLAGSYEQYF. The DNA sequence reads TGTGCCAGCAGCTTAGACCTAGCGGGGTCCTACGAGCAGTACTTC.